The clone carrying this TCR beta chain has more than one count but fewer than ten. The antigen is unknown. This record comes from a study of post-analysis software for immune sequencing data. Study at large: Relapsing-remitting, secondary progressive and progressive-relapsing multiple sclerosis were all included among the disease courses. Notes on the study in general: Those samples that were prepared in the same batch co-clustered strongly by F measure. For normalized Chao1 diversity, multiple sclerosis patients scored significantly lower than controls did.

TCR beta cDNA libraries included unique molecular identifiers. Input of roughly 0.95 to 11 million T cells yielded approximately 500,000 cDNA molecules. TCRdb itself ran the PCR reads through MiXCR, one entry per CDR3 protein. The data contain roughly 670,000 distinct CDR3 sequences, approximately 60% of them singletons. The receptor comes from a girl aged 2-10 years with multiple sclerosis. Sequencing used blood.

The CDR3 DNA reads as TGTGCCAGCAGCTTGATGGGGCAGGGCCAAGAGACCCAGTACTTC. It specifies CASSLMGQGQETQYF. This chain links TRBV7-8 with TRBJ2-5; possible D gene TRBD1, 5 bases. This CDR3 is built from 15 residues. Trimming removed 3 bases at V and 1 base at J, with 12 bases between. Germline V gives CDR1 SGHVS, CDR2 FQNEAQ.